The sample holds one count of the clone carrying this T cell receptor beta chain. Its antigen remains unknown. This entry belongs to a study of shared clonotypes between healthy human individuals. Study-level information: There were three CD4 naive, three CD4 memory, two CD8 naive and one CD8 memory plates per donor. Study results and caveats: Clonotypes that were shared across a handful of donors made up roughly 5% of naive CD4 clonotypes.

CD45RA+ naive and CD45RA-negative memory subsets were separated from CD4+ cells. Germline CDR1 SNHLY, CDR2 FYNNEI. V was cut by 5 bases and J by 5 bases, with 15 bases left in between. The CDR3 has 14 amino acids. Produced via immunoSEQ multiplex PCR; TCRdb's table is partial and in-frame only. This table has over a million clones, roughly 96% appearing once. Source material: naive CD4+ T cells sorted from blood. Subset in this sample: CD45RA+ positively selected. J is TRBJ1-2 and V is TRBV2; tentative D call: TRBD1 (5 bases). This clonotype originated in a man under 40 in good health. DNA for the CDR3: TGTGCCAGCAGTTCCCTTGCAGGGTTTTATGGCTACACCTTC. Protein sequence: CASSSLAGFYGYTF.